This T cell receptor beta chain was identified in a study of shared clonotypes between healthy human individuals (dated by TCRdb to 2018 to 2021). Background for the entire study: A couple of women and a few men aged 18 to 49 years were included in the cohort. For each donor, three plates each were used for CD4 naive and CD4 memory, two plates were used for CD8 naive, and one plate was used for CD8 memory. Blood TCR repertoires of five healthy adults were deeply sequenced to estimate repertoire size and the extent of clonotype sharing between individuals. To increase sequencing depth and limit assay-specific biases, different laboratories used diverse techniques to prepare libraries and sequence TCR repertoires. Between about 0.85 and 8.9 billion PBMCs per donor were obtained by leukapheresis.

Using the deep immunoSEQ assay, multiplex PCR amplified TCR CDR3 regions from genomic DNA. Extracted genomic DNA from each cell subset was distributed evenly across all wells of several immunoSEQ 96-well plates, and each plate was treated as a replicate. For sorted subsets, about 210 ng of genomic DNA, equivalent to some 33,000 T cell genomes, went into each replicate PCR. Purified libraries were measured with a Qubit 3.0 fluorometer, size-checked on a Bioanalyzer 2100, and measured again with the KAPA Library Quantification kit. A separate single-read 150-cycle Illumina NextSeq 550 flow cell was used to sequence each immunoSEQ 96-well plate. Per the authors' processing: The immunoSEQ output contained only junctional sequences without quality scores, so filtering could not match that applied to full-length reads. Sequences were annotated with PyIR, a Python wrapper for IgBLAST v1.9, using IMGT germline references to assign V/J genes and CDR3. Any read was removed if the V/J assignment was weak (E-value above 1e-6), the CDR3 was missing, or the read contained stop codons, out-of-frame junctions, or ambiguous translated residues. A V3J clonotype was defined by an identical inferred V gene, J gene, and CDR3 amino acid sequence. The percentage overlap between two repertoires was calculated by dividing the number of shared unique clonotypes by the size of the smaller repertoire. Three approaches were used to assess repertoire richness: RTK rarefaction, the Chao1 estimator, and Recon v2.1 estimates of unobserved clonotypes. OLGA was used to compute generation probabilities for all TCRbeta clonotypes that the gDNA method yielded from a few donors. TCRdb provides this immuneACCESS table in a form limited to in-frame rearrangements. Some clones are lacking; in checked studies, under half of them reflect an unresolved V gene, and why the rest are absent is not known. V and J calls and clone size are given by that table; D and trimming were obtained from the DNA. Recorded for this sample are millions of clones; roughly 94% of them occurred a single time. The leading ten clones occupy more than 0.1% of the sample.

Of note for this clone: Its antigen remains undetermined. No base qualities exist here, and no much larger clone lies one base off it.

Summary of the overall study and its limitations: Estimated clonotype richness was generally larger for naive than for memory subsets. Pairwise subsampling indicated that sequencing depth was expected to affect the degree of clonotype sharing among donors. Across a handful of donors, around 5% of naive CD4, 3.5% of naive CD8, roughly 2.2% of memory CD4, and approximately 0.42% of memory CD8 clonotypes were shared. Only blood was sampled, and tissue TCR repertoires likely differ from those in blood. Because the study included a small number of donors, the genetic and exposure-history diversity represented was limited. Compared with non-shared clonotypes, clonotypes shared by all four sorted-subset donors had higher generation probabilities. Rarefaction of sorted-subset datasets indicated incomplete sequencing despite the large sequencing depth.

The CDR3 contains 12 residues, cysteine and phenylalanine counted. The kept DNA is CDR3 alone, 36 bases in frame from the first base. Reading the germline V gene gives CDR1 MNHNS and CDR2 SASEGT. V was cut back by 10 bases and J by 8 bases, leaving a gap of 17 bases between them. Donors were healthy HIV-negative adults with no recently reported acute infections or vaccinations. Only Caucasian adults living in Nashville, Tennessee, USA were represented among the donors. CD4+ T cells were enriched through magnetic negative selection, after which naive cells were positively selected on CD45RA and the remaining negative fraction served as the memory subset. Blood was collected by leukapheresis, and PBMCs were isolated by Ficoll-Histopaque density gradient centrifugation and then cryopreserved in liquid nitrogen vapor phase. Analytical flow cytometry was used to check the purity and quantity of each magnetically sorted T cell population. Genomic DNA was isolated from every sorted fraction and measured by UV absorbance on a Nanodrop 2000c.

The sequence is built from TRBV6-1 and TRBJ1-2, with TRBD1 tentatively as D gene (5 bases match). Sequenced sample: naive CD4+ T cells sorted from blood. Sample cell subset or site, as interpreted from the label and publication: CD45RA+ positively selected. The TCR was taken from a young man in good health. The sequence in DNA is TGTGCCACTAACGGGGGTTCGGAGGGCTACACCTTC. Translated, this is CATNGGSEGYTF.